This entry lists 5 T cell receptor beta chains sequenced from one sample in a study of T cell changes during pregnancy in multiple sclerosis. Profiling relied on immunoSEQ multiplex PCR, and the TCRdb table lists in-frame clones only, not all of them. The data show around 88,000 clones, almost 95% seen once. This specimen consisted of peripheral blood, obtained in the first trimester of pregnancy. The receptors derive from a female donor with multiple sclerosis, enrolled in a pregnancy study.

A single count supports this clone. J is TRBJ2-5 and V is TRBV6-6; a possible D gene is TRBD1 (6 bases). Germline lookup yields CDR1 MNHNY and CDR2 SVGAGI (reference sequence). This CDR3 is 13 amino acids long. The V and J ends lost 6 bases and 5 bases respectively, with 13 bases between them. The CDR3 DNA sequence: TGTGCCAGCAGGCAAGGGGGAGTGGAGACCCAGTACTTC. The encoded protein is CASRQGGVETQYF.

There are a few counts of this clone. V usage is TRBV6-5 and J usage is TRBJ2-7, with 9 bases lining up with TRBD1. The V and J ends lost 7 bases and 7 bases, in that order; junction bases with no gene match: 14. From germline, CDR1 is MNHEY and CDR2 SVGAGI. This CDR3 contains 15 residues. The CDR3 DNA reads as TGTGCCAGCAACCCTCTCCGGACAGGGGTGGGTGAGCAGTACTTC. Translated: CASNPLRTGVGEQYF.

This sequence joins TRBV5-4 and TRBJ2-7; D may be TRBD1 (6 bases). The CDR3 is made up of 13 amino acids. Trimming stripped 5 bases from V and 6 bases from J, with 15 bases between. The germline CDR1 and CDR2 sequences are SGHNT and YYREEE (reference sequence). The CDR3 region is CASRSTGSGEQYF. The CDR3 DNA reads as TGTGCCAGCAGATCTACAGGGTCGGGCGAGCAGTACTTC.

This chain uses TRBV19 with TRBJ2-6; tentative D call: TRBD1 (6 bases). The V gene lost 8 bases and the J gene lost 1 base, with 12 bases spanning the gap. In germline, CDR1 is LNHDA, CDR2 SQIVND (reference sequence). This CDR3 contains 15 residues. CDR3: CASSYDRSGANVLTF. The CDR3 DNA sequence: TGTGCCAGTTCTTACGACAGGTCTGGGGCCAACGTCCTGACTTTC.

This clone was observed once. The gene calls are TRBV27 and TRBJ2-5; TRBD2 matches 7 bases. Per the germline V gene, CDR1 is MNHEY and CDR2 is SMNVEV (reference sequence). With 8 bases clipped from V and 2 bases from J, the junction kept 14 bases outside the gene matches. The CDR3 contains 16 residues. The CDR3 region is CASPIGSSGRQETQYF. Written as DNA, the CDR3 is TGTGCCAGCCCCATTGGGTCTAGCGGACGGCAAGAGACCCAGTACTTC.